One and the same sample provided the 5 T cell receptor beta chains below, sequenced in a study of T cell responses to AZD1222 COVID-19 vaccine. Some clones are missing from TCRdb's copy, which holds only in-frame ones; the method was immunoSEQ multiplex PCR. The table has about 160,000 clones, 94% seen once; the top ten hold roughly 5.5%. The specimen was peripheral blood, collected 28 days after the second AZD1222 dose. These receptors all come from an adult who received the AZD1222 COVID-19 vaccine.

The V and J genes are TRBV6-1 and TRBJ1-1; the match to TRBD1 covers 10 bases. V was clipped by 1 base and J by 7 bases; unmatched bases: 3. Germline loops: CDR1 MNHNS, CDR2 SASEGT. The CDR3 is 14 residues long. CDR3 nucleotides: TGTGCCAGCAGTGAAGGGGACAGGGGTTATGAAGCTTTCTTT. It specifies CASSEGDRGYEAFF.

V gene TRBV5-5 combines with J gene TRBJ2-1, with 9 bases lining up with TRBD2. Germline V gives CDR1 SGHKS, CDR2 YYEKEE (reference sequence). CDR3 length: 15 residues. Unmatched junction bases numbered 6, after V lost 1 base and J lost 7 bases. The CDR3 sequence: CASSLQREVGNEQFF. CDR3 coding DNA: TGTGCCAGCAGCTTGCAGCGGGAGGTCGGAAATGAGCAGTTCTTC.

J is TRBJ1-5 and V is TRBV4-1; D is possibly TRBD1 (6 bases). The V gene's germline CDR1 is MGHRA and CDR2 YSYEKL. The V and J ends lost 0 bases and 1 base respectively, with 13 bases between them. CDR3 length: 17 residues. The CDR3 DNA is TGCGCCAGCAGCCAAGAAGGGGGGCAAAGAAGCAATCAGCCCCAGCATTTT. This sequence encodes CASSQEGGQRSNQPQHF.

The chain employs TRBV19 and TRBJ2-7, with D perhaps TRBD2 (5 bases). This CDR3 region has 15 residues. Trimming took 0 bases from V and 3 from J, leaving 12 bases between them. CDR1 is LNHDA and CDR2 is SQIVND in the germline V gene (reference sequence). In DNA form, the CDR3 reads TGTGCCAGTAGTATAGATCTGGACGGACTCTACGAGCAGTACTTC. Protein: CASSIDLDGLYEQYF. Drawing the rest from reference TRBV19 and TRBJ2-7, the complete variable domain is DGGITQSPKYLFRKEGQNVTLSCEQNLNHDAMYWYRQDPGQGLRLIYYSQIVNDFQKGDIAEGYSVSREKKESFPLTVTSAQKNPTAFYLCASSIDLDGLYEQYFGPGTRLTVT.

The rearrangement links TRBV28 to TRBJ2-5; weak D call: TRBD1 (8 bases). This CDR3 is built from 17 residues. V was pared by 2 bases and J by 3 bases, with 19 bases between. Germline-derived CDR1 and CDR2 are MDHEN and SYDVKM. The CDR3 DNA sequence: TGTGCCAGCAGTTTACAACTACGGACAGGGAGGGAAGAGACCCAGTACTTC. It translates to CASSLQLRTGREETQYF.